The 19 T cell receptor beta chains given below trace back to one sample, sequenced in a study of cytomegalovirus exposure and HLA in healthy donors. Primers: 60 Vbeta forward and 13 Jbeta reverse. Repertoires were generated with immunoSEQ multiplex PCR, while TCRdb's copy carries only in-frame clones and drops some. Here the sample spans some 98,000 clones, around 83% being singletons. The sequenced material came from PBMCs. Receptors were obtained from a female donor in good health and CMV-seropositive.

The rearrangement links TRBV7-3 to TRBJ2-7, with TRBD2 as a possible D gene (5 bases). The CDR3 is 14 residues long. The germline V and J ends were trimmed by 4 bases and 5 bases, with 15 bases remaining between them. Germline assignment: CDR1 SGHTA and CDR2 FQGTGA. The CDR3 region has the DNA TGTGCCAGCAGCTCCGCCCGGGGTCGCAACGAGCAGTACTTC. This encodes CASSSARGRNEQYF.

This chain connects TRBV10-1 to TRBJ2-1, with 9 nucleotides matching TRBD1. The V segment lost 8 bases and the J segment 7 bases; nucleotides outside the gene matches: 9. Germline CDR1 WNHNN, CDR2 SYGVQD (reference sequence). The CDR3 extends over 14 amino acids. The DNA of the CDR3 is TGCGCCAGCCGGGACAGGGTGAGGAGGAATGAGCAGTTCTTC. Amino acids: CASRDRVRRNEQFF.

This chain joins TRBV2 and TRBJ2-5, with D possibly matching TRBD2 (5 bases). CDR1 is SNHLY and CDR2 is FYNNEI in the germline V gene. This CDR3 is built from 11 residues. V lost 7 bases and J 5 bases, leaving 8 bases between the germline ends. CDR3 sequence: CASTEVETQYF. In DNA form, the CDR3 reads TGTGCCAGCACGGAGGTCGAGACCCAGTACTTC.

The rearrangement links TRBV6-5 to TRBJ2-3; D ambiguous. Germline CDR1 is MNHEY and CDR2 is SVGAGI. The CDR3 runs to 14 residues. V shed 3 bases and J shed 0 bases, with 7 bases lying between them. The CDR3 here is CASSYGGSTDTQYF. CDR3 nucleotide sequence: TGTGCCAGCAGTTATGGCGGTAGCACAGATACGCAGTATTTT.

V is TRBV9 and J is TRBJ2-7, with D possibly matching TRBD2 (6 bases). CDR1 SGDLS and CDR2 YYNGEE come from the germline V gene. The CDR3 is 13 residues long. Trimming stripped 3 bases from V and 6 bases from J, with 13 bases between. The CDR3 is CASSAPGVLEQYF. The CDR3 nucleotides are TGTGCCAGCAGCGCCCCGGGGGTTCTCGAGCAGTACTTC.

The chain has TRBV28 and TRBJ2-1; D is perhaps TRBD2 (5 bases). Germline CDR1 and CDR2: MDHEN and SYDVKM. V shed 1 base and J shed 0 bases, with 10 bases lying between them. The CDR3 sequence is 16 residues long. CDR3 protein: CASSLLVSDSYNEQFF. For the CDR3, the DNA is TGTGCCAGCAGTTTATTAGTTAGCGACTCCTACAATGAGCAGTTCTTC. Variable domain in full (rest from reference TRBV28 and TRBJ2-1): DVKVTQSSRYLVKRTGEKVFLECVQDMDHENMFWYRQDPGLGLRLIYFSYDVKMKEKGDIPEGYSVSREKKERFSLILESASTNQTSMYLCASSLLVSDSYNEQFFGPGTRLTVL.

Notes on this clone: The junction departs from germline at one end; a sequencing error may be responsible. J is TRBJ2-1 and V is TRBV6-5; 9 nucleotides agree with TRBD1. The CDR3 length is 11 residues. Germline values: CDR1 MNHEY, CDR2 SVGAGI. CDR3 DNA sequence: TGTGCCAGCAGTTCGGGACAGGGAACAATCTTC. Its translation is CASSSGQGTIF.

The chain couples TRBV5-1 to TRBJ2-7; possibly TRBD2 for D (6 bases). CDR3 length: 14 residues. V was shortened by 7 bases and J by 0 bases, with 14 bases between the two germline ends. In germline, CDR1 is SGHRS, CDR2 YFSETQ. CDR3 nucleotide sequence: TGCGCCAGCCGGGAGTCGTTTGGCTCCTACGAGCAGTACTTC. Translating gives CASRESFGSYEQYF.

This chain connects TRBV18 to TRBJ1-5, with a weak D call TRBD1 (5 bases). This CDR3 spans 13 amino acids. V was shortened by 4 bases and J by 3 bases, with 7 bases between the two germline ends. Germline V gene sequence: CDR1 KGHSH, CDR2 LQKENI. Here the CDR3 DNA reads TGTGCCAGCTCACAAGGGGACAATCAGCCCCAGCATTTT. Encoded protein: CASSQGDNQPQHF. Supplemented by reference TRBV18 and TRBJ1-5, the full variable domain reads NAGVMQNPRHLVRRRGQEARLRCSPMKGHSHVYWYRQLPEEGLKFMVYLQKENIIDESGMPKERFSAEFPKEGPSILRIQQVVRGDSAAYFCASSQGDNQPQHFGDGTRLSIL.

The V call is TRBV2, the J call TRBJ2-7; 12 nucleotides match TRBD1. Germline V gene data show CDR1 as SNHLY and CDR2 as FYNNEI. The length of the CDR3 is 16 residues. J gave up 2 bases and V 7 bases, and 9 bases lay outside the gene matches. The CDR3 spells CASTPRGDRGPYEQYF. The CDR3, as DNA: TGTGCCAGCACCCCTAGGGGGGACAGGGGGCCCTACGAGCAGTACTTC.

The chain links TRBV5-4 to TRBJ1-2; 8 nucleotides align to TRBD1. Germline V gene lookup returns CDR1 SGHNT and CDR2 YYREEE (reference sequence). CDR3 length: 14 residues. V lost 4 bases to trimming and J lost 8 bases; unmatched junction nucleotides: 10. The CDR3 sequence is CASSPRQGFRGYTF. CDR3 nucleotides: TGTGCCAGCAGCCCCAGACAGGGGTTTCGGGGCTACACCTTC.

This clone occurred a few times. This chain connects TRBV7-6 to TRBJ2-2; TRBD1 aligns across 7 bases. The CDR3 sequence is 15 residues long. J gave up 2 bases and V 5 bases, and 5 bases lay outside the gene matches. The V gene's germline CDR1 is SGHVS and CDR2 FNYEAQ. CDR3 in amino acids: CASSRGQTNTGELFF. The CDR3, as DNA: TGTGCCAGCAGCCGGGGACAGACCAACACCGGGGAGCTGTTTTTT.

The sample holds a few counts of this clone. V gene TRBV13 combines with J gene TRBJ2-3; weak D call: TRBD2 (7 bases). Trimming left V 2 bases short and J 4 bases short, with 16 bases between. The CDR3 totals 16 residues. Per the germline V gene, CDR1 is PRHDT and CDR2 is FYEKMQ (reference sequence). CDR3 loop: CASSLRGGSLPDTQYF. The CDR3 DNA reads TGTGCCAGCAGCTTAAGGGGGGGGAGTCTCCCAGATACGCAGTATTTT.

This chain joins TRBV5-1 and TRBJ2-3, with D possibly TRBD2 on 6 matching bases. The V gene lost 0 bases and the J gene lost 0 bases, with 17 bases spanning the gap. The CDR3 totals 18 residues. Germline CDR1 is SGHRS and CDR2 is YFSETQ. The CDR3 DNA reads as TGCGCCAGCAGCTTGGTAGGGACTGCCCTACGAAGCACAGATACGCAGTATTTT. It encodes CASSLVGTALRSTDTQYF.

CDR3 DNA sequence: TGTGCCAGTACTAACACCCCAATAAGCGGGACCGGGGAGCTGTTTTTT. It specifies CASTNTPISGTGELFF. This chain uses TRBV19 with TRBJ2-2; D might be TRBD2 (6 bases). The V and J ends lost 7 bases and 5 bases respectively, with 20 bases between them. CDR1 LNHDA and CDR2 SQIVND come from the germline V gene (reference sequence). The CDR3 totals 16 residues. Filled out from reference TRBV19 and TRBJ2-2, the complete variable domain reads DGGITQSPKYLFRKEGQNVTLSCEQNLNHDAMYWYRQDPGQGLRLIYYSQIVNDFQKGDIAEGYSVSREKKESFPLTVTSAQKNPTAFYLCASTNTPISGTGELFFGEGSRLTVL.

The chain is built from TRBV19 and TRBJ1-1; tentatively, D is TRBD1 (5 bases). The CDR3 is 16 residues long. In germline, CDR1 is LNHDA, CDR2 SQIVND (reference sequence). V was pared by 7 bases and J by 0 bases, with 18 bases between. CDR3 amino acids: CASTDSWGHMNTEAFF. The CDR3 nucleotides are TGTGCCAGTACCGACTCCTGGGGCCACATGAACACTGAAGCTTTCTTT.

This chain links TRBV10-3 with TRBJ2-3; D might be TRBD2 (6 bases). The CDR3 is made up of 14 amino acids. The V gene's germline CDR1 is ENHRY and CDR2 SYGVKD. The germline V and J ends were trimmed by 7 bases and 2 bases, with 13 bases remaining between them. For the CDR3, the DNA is TGTGCCATCAATTCGGGGGACTCCACAGATACGCAGTATTTT. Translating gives CAINSGDSTDTQYF.

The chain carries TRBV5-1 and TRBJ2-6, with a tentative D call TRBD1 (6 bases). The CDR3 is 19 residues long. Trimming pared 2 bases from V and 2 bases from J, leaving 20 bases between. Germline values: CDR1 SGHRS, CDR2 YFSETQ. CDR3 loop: CASSFSMRGKGTGANVLTF. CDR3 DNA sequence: TGCGCCAGCAGCTTTAGTATGAGGGGGAAAGGTACTGGGGCCAACGTCCTGACTTTC.

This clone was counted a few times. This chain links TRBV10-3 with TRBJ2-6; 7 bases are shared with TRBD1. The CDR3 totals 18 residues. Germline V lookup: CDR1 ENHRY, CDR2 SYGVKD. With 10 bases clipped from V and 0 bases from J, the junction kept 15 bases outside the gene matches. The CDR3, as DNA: TGTGCCACCCACCCGACAGGGATGAGGGGCTCTGGGGCCAACGTCCTGACTTTC. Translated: CATHPTGMRGSGANVLTF.